Each of the 5 T cell receptor beta chains below was sequenced from the same sample in a study of cytomegalovirus exposure and HLA in healthy donors. In the PCR, 60 Vbeta and 13 Jbeta primers were used. The repertoire was sequenced with immunoSEQ multiplex PCR; TCRdb's copy has only in-frame clones and lacks some. The sample lists approximately 160,000 clones, around four fifths occurring once. The sample comprised PBMCs. These receptor sequences come from a male donor in good health and CMV-seropositive.

The CDR3 loop reads CASSRPGQGLLEQYF. The CDR3 region has the DNA TGCGCCAGCAGCCGCCCGGGACAGGGCCTCCTCGAGCAGTACTTC. V is TRBV4-3 and J is TRBJ2-7, with TRBD1 identical over 9 bases. This CDR3 contains 15 residues. CDR1 and CDR2 from the germline V gene are LGHNA and YSLEER. With 4 bases clipped from V and 6 bases from J, the junction kept 10 bases outside the gene matches.

V is TRBV11-2 and J is TRBJ1-1; a possible D gene is TRBD1 (5 bases). CDR1 SGHAT and CDR2 FQNNGV come from the germline V gene. Trimming cost V 4 bases and J 4 bases, with 10 bases left between them. The CDR3 spans 13 residues. CDR3 region: CASSWEGLTEAFF. The CDR3 DNA follows: TGTGCCAGCAGCTGGGAGGGGCTCACTGAAGCTTTCTTT. Full variable domain (rest looked up from reference TRBV11-2 and TRBJ1-1): EAGVAQSPRYKIIEKRQSVAFWCNPISGHATLYWYQQILGQGPKLLIQFQNNGVVDDSQLPKDRFSAERLKGVDSTLKIQPAKLEDSAVYLCASSWEGLTEAFFGQGTRLTVV.

In nucleotides, the CDR3 is TGTGCCAGCTCACCAACGCTAGCTGCGGAGCTGTTTTTT. As protein: CASSPTLAAELFF. The chain recombines TRBV18 with TRBJ2-2, with a tentative D call TRBD2 (5 bases). The CDR3 totals 13 residues. The germline gives CDR1 KGHSH, CDR2 LQKENI. Trimming removed 2 bases from V and 10 bases from J, with 11 bases in between.

The rearrangement uses TRBV2 and TRBJ2-7, with 7 bases fitting TRBD2. J lost 3 bases, V lost 8 bases, and 7 bases had no gene match. The CDR3 spans 13 residues. Germline CDR1 reads SNHLY; CDR2 reads FYNNEI. This CDR3 is CASFSGEDYEQYF. The CDR3 bases are TGTGCCAGCTTCAGCGGGGAGGACTACGAGCAGTACTTC.

This clone was seen only a few times. The V gene is TRBV6-5, the J gene TRBJ1-1; 7 nucleotides match TRBD1. This CDR3 contains 13 residues. V gave up 2 bases and J gave up 9 bases; unmatched junction bases: 6. In germline, CDR1 is MNHEY, CDR2 SVGAGI. CDR3: CASSYQGTAQAFF. Written as DNA, the CDR3 is TGTGCCAGCAGTTACCAAGGGACAGCCCAAGCTTTCTTT.